This T cell receptor beta chain was profiled in a study of molecular identifiers for immune sequencing clone quantification. About the study: Replicate RNA came from approximately 20,000 or 100,000 naive CD8 cells and was split five ways, and four parts were sequenced. The study, taken as a whole, reports: Identical TCR molecules sharing a barcode could underestimate highly expanded clone sizes. Clonotypes topping 20 RNA copies carried over 99% of effector molecules but under 1% of naive ones.

Sorting selected naive CD8 T cells with a CD8+CD4-CCR7+CD45RA+ phenotype. V lost 4 bases to trimming and J lost 4 bases; unmatched junction nucleotides: 4. CDR1 is SGHTA, CDR2 FQGNSA, per germline. This CDR3 is 15 amino acids long. Concerning this clonotype: Antigen: not known.

A single record per CDR3 protein comes from TCRdb applying MiXCR to the PCR reads. Here the sample spans roughly 93,000 distinct CDR3 sequences, roughly 20% being singletons. This TCR was recovered from a human donor in good health. Some libraries in this study had Jurkat cell RNA spiked in. V gene TRBV7-2 combines with J gene TRBJ2-3; the match to TRBD2 covers 11 bases. Source material: naive CD8+ T cells from blood, with Jurkat cell RNA spiked in. Subset here: FACS-sorted CD8+CD4-CCR7+CD45RA+ naive T cells. CDR3 nucleotide sequence: TGTGCCAGCAGCTCACTAGCGGGGGTGTCAGATACGCAGTATTTT. It codes for CASSSLAGVSDTQYF.